The 29 T cell receptor beta chains below come from one sample, sequenced in a study of cytomegalovirus exposure and HLA in healthy donors (TCRdb year 2017). The library came from the immunoSEQ multiplex PCR assay. The multiplex PCR relied on a mix of 60 forward primers for TCR Vbeta segments and 13 reverse primers for TCR Jbeta segments. TCRdb provides this immuneACCESS table in a form limited to in-frame rearrangements. Some clones are lacking; in checked studies, under half of them reflect an unresolved V gene, and why the rest are absent is not known. This sample gives some 200,000 clones in total; around 80% of them show up just once. Of the sample, roughly 0.6% is held by the ten largest clones. The specimen was PBMCs. These receptors originate from a man between 18 and 35 years old in good health and CMV-seronegative.

The J gene is TRBJ2-1, the V gene TRBV7-3; 9 bases line up with TRBD1. This CDR3 comprises 16 residues. The V and J ends lost 4 bases and 7 bases, in that order; junction bases with no gene match: 11. Germline CDR1 is SGHTA and CDR2 is FQGTGA. The CDR3 here is CASSYTGTGSKNEQFF. CDR3 coding DNA: TGTGCCAGCAGCTATACCGGGACAGGGTCTAAGAATGAGCAGTTCTTC.

The chain recombines TRBV5-1 with TRBJ2-5; perhaps TRBD1 as D (6 bases). The CDR3 runs 16 residues. Trimming pared 5 bases from V and 5 bases from J, leaving 22 bases between. Germline V lookup: CDR1 SGHRS, CDR2 YFSETQ. CDR3 region: CASRGNRDPQIETQYF. The CDR3 nucleotides read TGCGCCAGCAGGGGAAACAGGGACCCTCAGATCGAGACCCAGTACTTC.

This chain links TRBV6-6 with TRBJ2-3; 8 bases line up with TRBD2. This CDR3 contains 15 residues. CDR1 and CDR2 (germline): MNHNY, SVGAGI (reference sequence). V gave up 7 bases and J gave up 6 bases; unmatched junction bases: 12. The CDR3 protein is CASTRSGSPPDTQYF. As DNA, the CDR3 is TGTGCCAGCACCCGAAGCGGGAGCCCTCCTGATACGCAGTATTTT.

The chain employs TRBV11-3 and TRBJ1-5; TRBD1 matches at 11 bases. V was clipped by 6 bases and J by 7 bases; unmatched bases: 8. CDR1 is SGHNT and CDR2 is YENEEA in the germline V gene. CDR3 length equals 15 residues. This CDR3 reads CASRLDRGLGQPQHF. In DNA, the CDR3 is TGTGCCAGCAGATTGGACAGGGGGCTAGGACAGCCCCAGCATTTT.

With regard to this clone: The sample has other DNA sequences that encode this CDR3 too. V gene TRBV9 combines with J gene TRBJ2-7, with 7 bases aligning to TRBD1. CDR3 length: 14 amino acids. CDR1 and CDR2 from the germline V gene are SGDLS and YYNGEE. The V gene end was trimmed by 0 bases and the J gene end by 3 bases; junction bases not matched to a gene: 3. The CDR3 region is CASSVGQGNYEQYF. The CDR3 DNA sequence: TGTGCCAGCAGCGTAGGACAGGGCAACTACGAGCAGTACTTC.

The J gene is TRBJ1-1, the V gene TRBV9; unclear D gene. V was pared by 3 bases and J by 2 bases, with 11 bases between. The V gene's germline CDR1 is SGDLS and CDR2 YYNGEE. The CDR3 has 14 amino acids. This CDR3 is CASSEWTGNTEAFF. The DNA of the CDR3 is TGTGCCAGCAGCGAATGGACGGGAAACACTGAAGCTTTCTTT.

This rearrangement joins TRBV9 to TRBJ2-7, with D uncertain. The germline V gene encodes CDR1 SGDLS and CDR2 YYNGEE. Trimming took 0 bases from V and 6 from J, leaving 7 bases between them. The CDR3 consists of 12 residues. The CDR3 nucleotides read TGTGCCAGCAGCGTAGACGAGTTCGAGCAGTACTTC. Translated: CASSVDEFEQYF.

The chain uses TRBV27 and TRBJ2-2, with 7 bases aligning to TRBD1. The CDR3 has 15 residues. Germline lookup yields CDR1 MNHEY and CDR2 SMNVEV (reference sequence). The J segment lost 2 bases and the V segment lost 10 bases, leaving 10 bases of the junction unmatched. The CDR3: CATAPTGSNTGELFF. As DNA, the CDR3 is TGTGCCACCGCACCGACAGGGAGCAACACCGGGGAGCTGTTTTTT.

The gene calls are TRBV30 and TRBJ2-1; D gene unclear. Per the germline V gene, CDR1 is GTSNPN and CDR2 is SVGIG (reference sequence). V dropped 5 bases and J dropped 3 bases, with 8 bases sitting between them. The CDR3 contains 12 residues. In DNA, the CDR3 is TGTGCCTGGGGGCAAAACTACAATGAGCAGTTCTTC. Its translation: CAWGQNYNEQFF. The full variable domain, completed using reference TRBV30 and TRBJ2-1, is SQTIHQWPATLVQPVGSPLSLECTVEGTSNPNLYWYRQAAGRGLQLLFYSVGIGQISSEVPQNLSASRPQDRQFILSSKKLLLSDSGFYLCAWGQNYNEQFFGPGTRLTVL.

This sequence joins TRBV29-1 and TRBJ1-1, with D perhaps matching TRBD1 (5 bases). V was clipped by 7 bases and J by 2 bases, with 11 bases between them. The CDR3 runs 12 residues. Germline V gene data show CDR1 as SQVTM and CDR2 as ANQGSEA. The CDR3 nucleotides are TGCAGCGCCACCGACAGAAACACTGAAGCTTTCTTT. Translation: CSATDRNTEAFF.

The V call is TRBV7-2, the J call TRBJ2-7; 9 positions match TRBD2. CDR3 length: 14 residues. CDR1 is SGHTA, CDR2 FQGNSA, per germline. The junction had 3 bases not matched to a gene; V was cut back by 1 base and J by 5 bases. This chain's CDR3 is CASSLVREGNEQYF. The CDR3 nucleotides are TGTGCCAGCAGCTTAGTGCGGGAGGGCAACGAGCAGTACTTC.

The V and J genes are TRBV2 and TRBJ2-5; maybe TRBD1 (6 bases). The J call may be wrong; the DNA end is better matched by TRBJ2-7. The CDR3 spans 13 residues. Germline values: CDR1 SNHLY, CDR2 FYNNEI. The CDR3 nucleotides read TGTGCCCTCGTTCTGGGGGCAACCTACGAGCAGTACTTC. Amino acid sequence: CALVLGATYEQYF.

Only a few counts were recorded for this clone. This chain joins TRBV6-1 and TRBJ1-1, with TRBD1 matching over 9 bases. The ends lost 7 bases at V and 4 bases at J; junction bases unmatched: 7. Germline V gene lookup returns CDR1 MNHNS and CDR2 SASEGT. The CDR3 loop spans 14 amino acids. CDR3 residues: CASNNRGRVTEAFF. CDR3 nucleotides: TGTGCCAGCAATAACAGGGGGCGCGTCACTGAAGCTTTCTTT.

The sample holds one count of this clone. The chain has TRBV11-3 and TRBJ2-7; perhaps TRBD1 as D (5 bases). This CDR3 comprises 14 residues. Between the trimmed V and J ends, which lost 5 bases and 5 bases, there was a span of 16 bases. Looked up from germline, CDR1 is SGHNT and CDR2 is YENEEA. The CDR3 is CASSEGAGIDEQYF. DNA for the CDR3: TGTGCCAGCAGCGAAGGGGCAGGGATCGACGAGCAGTACTTC.

The chain carries TRBV30 and TRBJ1-4; 7 bases map to TRBD1. After removal of 2 bases from V and 13 bases from J, the junction contained 13 bases not matched to a gene. The germline V gene encodes CDR1 GTSNPN and CDR2 SVGIG (reference sequence). The CDR3 is made up of 14 amino acids. The CDR3 region has the DNA TGTGCCTGGAGTAAAGACAGGGCCGTCAAGTTACTGTTTTTT. It specifies CAWSKDRAVKLLFF.

The genes are TRBV18 and TRBJ2-5; 10 nucleotides line up with TRBD1. This CDR3 has 15 amino acids. V lost 3 bases and J lost 5; bases outside the gene matches: 6. Per germline, CDR1 KGHSH and CDR2 LQKENI. CDR3 loop: CASSPPTGGRETQYF. DNA of the CDR3: TGTGCCAGCTCACCCCCGACAGGGGGCAGGGAGACCCAGTACTTC. The whole variable domain, filled in from reference TRBV18 and TRBJ2-5, reads NAGVMQNPRHLVRRRGQEARLRCSPMKGHSHVYWYRQLPEEGLKFMVYLQKENIIDESGMPKERFSAEFPKEGPSILRIQQVVRGDSAAYFCASSPPTGGRETQYFGPGTRLLVL.

This clone was seen once. This rearrangement joins TRBV5-1 to TRBJ2-5; D is possibly TRBD2 (6 bases). With the DNA end fitting TRBJ2-7 better, the J assignment may be wrong. In germline, CDR1 is SGHRS, CDR2 YFSETQ. The CDR3 length is 16 residues. The CDR3 DNA sequence: TGCGCCAGCAGCTTGGGTAGTAGCGGAGAGGGCTACGAGCAGTACTTC. Translated: CASSLGSSGEGYEQYF.

The CDR3 nucleotides are TGTGCCAGCAGCGTAGTAGGGGGAGCTCCCCCAGATACGCAGTATTTT. This gives the protein CASSVVGGAPPDTQYF. This chain uses TRBV9 with TRBJ2-3; TRBD1 is a possible D gene (6 bases). V lost 0 bases and J 4 bases, leaving 15 bases between the germline ends. The germline V gene has CDR1 SGDLS and CDR2 YYNGEE. The CDR3 length is 16 residues.

This chain connects TRBV7-9 to TRBJ2-7, with 9 positions matching TRBD1. In germline, CDR1 is SEHNR, CDR2 FQNEAQ (reference sequence). V shed 6 bases and J 7 bases; nucleotides not matched to a gene: 10. The CDR3 length is 14 residues. CDR3 sequence reads: CASSISGQGTEQYF. CDR3 nucleotides: TGTGCCAGCAGTATATCGGGACAGGGAACTGAGCAGTACTTC.

This chain joins TRBV5-1 and TRBJ2-2; tentative D call: TRBD2 (6 bases). The length of the CDR3 is 15 residues. The germline gives CDR1 SGHRS, CDR2 YFSETQ. V dropped 4 bases and J dropped 5 bases, with 15 bases sitting between them. The CDR3 is CASSPLAGRTGELFF. DNA of the CDR3: TGCGCCAGCAGCCCCCTGGCGGGAAGGACCGGGGAGCTGTTTTTT.

This clone was found a few times. The chain couples TRBV10-1 to TRBJ2-3; TRBD2 might be the D (5 bases). There are 16 residues in the CDR3. Trimming took off 6 bases at V and 3 bases at J, with 19 bases between the two ends. In germline, CDR1 is WNHNN, CDR2 SYGVQD (reference sequence). The CDR3 DNA reads TGCGCCAGCAGACGCAGACCTTTTCGGGGAACAGATACGCAGTATTTT. This encodes CASRRRPFRGTDTQYF.

V is TRBV12-5 and J is TRBJ1-2; D is perhaps TRBD1 (6 bases). CDR1 LGHNT and CDR2 FRNRAP come from the germline V gene. CDR3 length: 13 residues. V lost 7 bases and J lost 4, with 13 bases in between. The CDR3 spells CASATDSFYGYTF. The CDR3 region has the DNA TGTGCTAGTGCAACGGACAGCTTCTATGGCTACACCTTC.

This clone appeared a few times. J is TRBJ1-1 and V is TRBV19; D uncertain. Trimming removed 3 bases at V and 0 bases at J, with 11 bases between. Germline V gene lookup returns CDR1 LNHDA and CDR2 SQIVND (reference sequence). The CDR3 has 15 amino acids. The CDR3, as DNA: TGTGCCAGTAGTATGAGGCAGCTTATGAACACTGAAGCTTTCTTT. This translates into CASSMRQLMNTEAFF.

This rearrangement joins TRBV7-9 to TRBJ2-7; possible D gene TRBD1, 5 bases. The CDR3 totals 15 residues. Germline CDR1 SEHNR, CDR2 FQNEAQ (reference sequence). The ends were cut back, 0 bases at V and 3 bases at J, with 12 bases in the middle. The CDR3 region has the DNA TGTGCCAGCAGCTTAGCCCTTGGCAGGGACTACGAGCAGTACTTC. Protein product: CASSLALGRDYEQYF.

In the case of this clone: Germline is not matched at one junction end, which may reflect a read error. V usage is TRBV2 and J usage is TRBJ2-6; D is undetermined. The CDR3 loop spans 17 amino acids. The germline gives CDR1 SNHLY, CDR2 FYNNEI. CDR3 sequence (DNA): TGTGCCAGCAGTGAAGCGAGGAGATACTCTGAGGCCAACGTCCTGACTTTC. It is translated as CASSEARRYSEANVLTF.

The chain recombines TRBV5-1 with TRBJ2-5, with TRBD2 as a possible D gene (6 bases). CDR1 is SGHRS, CDR2 YFSETQ, per germline. The length of the CDR3 is 15 residues. V lost 4 bases, J lost 5 bases, and 18 bases lay in between. The chain's CDR3 is CASSPEPGEGETQYF. In nucleotides, the CDR3 is TGCGCCAGCAGCCCCGAGCCGGGAGAAGGGGAGACCCAGTACTTC.

V and J are TRBV19 and TRBJ1-5, with 7 bases lining up with TRBD1. This CDR3 spans 16 amino acids. Germline assignment: CDR1 LNHDA and CDR2 SQIVND (reference sequence). V lost 3 bases and J lost 0; bases outside the gene matches: 5. This chain's CDR3 is CASSIGQEYSNQPQHF. In nucleotides, the CDR3 is TGTGCCAGTAGTATCGGACAGGAGTATAGCAATCAGCCCCAGCATTTT.

The rearrangement links TRBV5-1 to TRBJ2-3, with TRBD2 as a possible D gene (5 bases). Trimming stripped 4 bases from V and 3 bases from J, with 12 bases between. The CDR3 contains 14 residues. Germline values: CDR1 SGHRS, CDR2 YFSETQ. The CDR3 here is CASSKLAMTDTQYF. CDR3 coding DNA: TGCGCCAGCAGCAAGCTAGCTATGACAGATACGCAGTATTTT.

This clone has only a few counts. The CDR3 loop is CALRSWQGKDYGYTF. CDR3 bases: TGTGCCCTCCGGTCTTGGCAGGGAAAGGACTATGGCTACACCTTC. This sequence joins TRBV28 and TRBJ1-2; the D gene is possibly TRBD1 (5 bases). The V and J ends lost 11 bases and 3 bases respectively, with 22 bases between them. The CDR3 length is 15 residues. Per germline, CDR1 MDHEN and CDR2 SYDVKM.